This TCR beta chain is drawn from a study of identical twins. This clonotype was observed a few times. The CDR3 length is 14 residues. V was clipped by 2 bases and J by 7 bases, with 12 bases between them. TCRdb passed the 5' RACE reads through MiXCR, listing each CDR3 protein once. The sample carries about 890,000 distinct CDR3 sequences, around 12% recorded once. A further study also used this sample, focusing on yellow fever vaccine responses in identical twins.

The chain joins TRBV12-3 or TRBV12-4 to TRBJ1-5, with TRBD1 as a possible D gene (5 bases). The sample comprised PBMCs. This sequence originates from a woman between 18 and 29 years old in good health. CDR3 sequence: CASSLKQVGQPQHF. The CDR3 DNA reads as TGTGCCAGCAGTTTAAAACAGGTGGGGCAGCCCCAGCATTTT.